This TCR beta chain was sequenced in a study of response to subunit inactivated influenza vaccine. TCRdb redid the calling of the RT-PCR reads with MiXCR, one entry per CDR3 protein. The sample has some 160,000 distinct CDR3 sequences; approximately 10% are singletons. Between the trimmed V and J ends, which lost 8 bases and 5 bases, there was a span of 18 bases. The CDR3 length is 15 residues. The germline CDR1 and CDR2 sequences are SGHAT and FQNNGV. The material was non-naive T cells sorted from PBMCs, obtained about 6 weeks after vaccination. The TCR was taken from a man aged 50 to 60 who received an inactivated influenza vaccine. The V call is TRBV11-2, the J call TRBJ2-2; tentative D call: TRBD2 (7 bases). CDR3 DNA: TGTGCCAGCCGGTGGGGGGGCCCGAGGACCGGGGAGCTGTTTTTT. Protein product: CASRWGGPRTGELFF.